A single sample is the source of the 11 T cell receptor beta chains below, sequenced in a study of T cell responses to AZD1222 COVID-19 vaccine. TCRdb keeps only in-frame clones here, not all; method: immunoSEQ multiplex PCR. There are roughly 100,000 clones in the sample; roughly 80% occur only once, and 5% lies in the top ten. Source: peripheral blood, taken on day 0 of AZD1222 vaccination. These receptors were collected from an adult in good health.

The V call is TRBV5-4, the J call TRBJ1-3; 10 bases match TRBD1. V shed 4 bases and J 0 bases; nucleotides not matched to a gene: 7. This CDR3 is built from 17 residues. Germline CDR1 and CDR2: SGHNT and YYREEE (reference sequence). The CDR3 loop is CASSRDRGPLSGNTIYF. The CDR3 nucleotides are TGTGCCAGCAGCCGCGACAGGGGGCCCCTCTCTGGAAACACCATATATTTT.

This clone has only a few counts. The chain couples TRBV18 to TRBJ2-1; D may be TRBD1 or TRBD2 (5 bases each). This CDR3 is built from 16 residues. Per germline, CDR1 KGHSH and CDR2 LQKENI. Deletions cut 6 bases from V and 4 bases from J, with 19 bases between. The CDR3 DNA reads TGTGCCAGCTCCCTCCGGGACCGAGTGCAATACAATGAGCAGTTCTTC. It encodes CASSLRDRVQYNEQFF.

This chain connects TRBV27 to TRBJ2-3; D not resolved. The CDR3 totals 14 residues. Trimming stripped 7 bases from V and 4 bases from J, with 15 bases between. Germline V gene lookup returns CDR1 MNHEY and CDR2 SMNVEV (reference sequence). The CDR3 region is CASTSRGFSDTQYF. The DNA for the CDR3 is TGTGCCAGCACCTCCCGAGGTTTTTCAGATACGCAGTATTTT.

This chain links TRBV5-1 with TRBJ1-3; D is perhaps TRBD1 (6 bases). The V end was cut by 0 bases, the J end by 2 bases, with 12 bases between. The CDR3 has 16 residues. Per germline, CDR1 SGHRS and CDR2 YFSETQ. As DNA, the CDR3 is TGCGCCAGCAGCTTGGATCCGGGGGGCCCTGGAAACACCATATATTTT. Protein sequence: CASSLDPGGPGNTIYF.

This chain connects TRBV2 to TRBJ1-2, with D uncertain. Deletions cut 3 bases from V and 6 bases from J, with 17 bases between. CDR1 and CDR2 from the germline V gene are SNHLY and FYNNEI. The CDR3 sequence is 15 residues long. CDR3 sequence: CASSDSGTAPHGYTF. As DNA, the CDR3 is TGTGCCAGCAGTGACAGTGGCACGGCCCCTCATGGCTACACCTTC.

The gene calls are TRBV3-1 (or the pseudogene TRBV3-2) and TRBJ1-2; the D is unclear. Trimming took 4 bases from V and 8 from J, leaving 11 bases between them. The CDR3 sequence is 12 residues long. Germline V CDR1 and CDR2: LGHDT, YNNKEL (reference sequence). As DNA, the CDR3 is TGTGCCAGCAGCCTTCAAAGCCGGGGCTACACCTTC. Protein: CASSLQSRGYTF.

J is TRBJ1-1 and V is TRBV4-3; D is undetermined. V lost 4 bases and J 11 bases, leaving 20 bases between the germline ends. CDR1 and CDR2 from the germline V gene are LGHNA and YSLEER. The CDR3 totals 14 residues. In nucleotides, the CDR3 is TGCGCCAGCAGCCTGGAAGAAGGGAGAGGGTGGGCTTTCTTT. This translates into CASSLEEGRGWAFF.

The rearrangement uses TRBV10-3 and TRBJ1-2; D is undetermined. Germline CDR1 reads ENHRY; CDR2 reads SYGVKD. The CDR3 has 13 residues. The ends were cut back, 7 bases at V and 3 bases at J, with 12 bases in the middle. The CDR3, as DNA: TGTGCCATCACCGAAACGCCCGACTATGGCTACACCTTC. Translated: CAITETPDYGYTF.

V is TRBV9 and J is TRBJ2-1; D gene uncertain. The germline V gene encodes CDR1 SGDLS and CDR2 YYNGEE. V was clipped by 0 bases and J by 6 bases, with 4 bases between them. This CDR3 region has 12 residues. The CDR3 DNA reads as TGTGCCAGCAGCGTAGTCCCCAATGAGCAGTTCTTC. Protein: CASSVVPNEQFF.

This clone was observed a few times. CDR3 protein: CASSITGGANTEAFF. The CDR3 nucleotides read TGTGCCAGTAGTATCACAGGGGGAGCAAACACTGAAGCTTTCTTT. The chain links TRBV19 to TRBJ1-1, with 8 bases aligning to TRBD1. V dropped 3 bases and J dropped 2; count of bases not matched to a gene: 5. The CDR3 contains 15 residues. CDR1 and CDR2 from the germline V gene are LNHDA and SQIVND (reference sequence).

This clone was picked up one time. The chain couples TRBV11-2 to TRBJ2-7; TRBD2 is a possible D gene (6 bases). The CDR3 runs to 11 residues. The germline V and J ends were trimmed by 6 bases and 6 bases, with 9 bases remaining between them. CDR1 SGHAT and CDR2 FQNNGV come from the germline V gene. CDR3 sequence reads: CASSRTTEQYF. CDR3 coding DNA: TGTGCCAGCAGTCGGACTACCGAGCAGTACTTC. The full variable domain, rest sourced from reference TRBV11-2 and TRBJ2-7, is EAGVAQSPRYKIIEKRQSVAFWCNPISGHATLYWYQQILGQGPKLLIQFQNNGVVDDSQLPKDRFSAERLKGVDSTLKIQPAKLEDSAVYLCASSRTTEQYFGPGTRLTVT.